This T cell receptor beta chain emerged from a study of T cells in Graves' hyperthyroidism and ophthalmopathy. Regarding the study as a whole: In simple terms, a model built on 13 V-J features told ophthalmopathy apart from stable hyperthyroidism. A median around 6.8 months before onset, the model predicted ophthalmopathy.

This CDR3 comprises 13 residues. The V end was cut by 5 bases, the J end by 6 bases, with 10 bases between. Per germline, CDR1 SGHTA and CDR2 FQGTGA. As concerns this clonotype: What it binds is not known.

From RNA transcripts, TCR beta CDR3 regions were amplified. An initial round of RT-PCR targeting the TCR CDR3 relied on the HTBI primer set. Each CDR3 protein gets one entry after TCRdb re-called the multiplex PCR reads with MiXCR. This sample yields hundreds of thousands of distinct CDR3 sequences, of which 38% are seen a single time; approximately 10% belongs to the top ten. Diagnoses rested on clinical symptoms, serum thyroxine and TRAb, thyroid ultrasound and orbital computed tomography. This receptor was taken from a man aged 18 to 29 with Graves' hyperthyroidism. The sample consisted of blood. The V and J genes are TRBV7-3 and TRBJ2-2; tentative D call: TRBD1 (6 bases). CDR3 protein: CASSPGQPGELFF. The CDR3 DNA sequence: TGTGCCAGCAGCCCGGGACAACCCGGGGAGCTGTTTTTT.